Listed below are T cell receptor beta chains from one sample, sequenced in a study of long-term antiretroviral therapy in people with HIV. Sequenced by immunoSEQ multiplex PCR; TCRdb stores in-frame clones only, minus some. The sample includes tens of thousands of clones, around four fifths of them seen just once. The specimen was unsorted PBMCs, collected 0.5 years after starting antiretroviral therapy. The receptors derive from a man between 18 and 35 years old with HIV. CDR3s include the opening cysteine and the closing phenylalanine or tryptophan. Each record gives: D gene, V gene, CDR3 protein. A D gene is named only where the DNA matches it firmly.

D gene: TRBD1; V gene: TRBV28; CDR3 protein: CASSPFRQGLETQYF
D gene: TRBD2; V gene: TRBV28; CDR3 protein: CASSRTSRNTGELFF
D gene: TRBD2; V gene: TRBV12-5; CDR3 protein: CASGLYSGRESSYNEQFF
D gene: TRBD1; V gene: TRBV14; CDR3 protein: CASSQFKTRGRGYTF
D gene: .; V gene: TRBV4-1; CDR3 protein: CASSPPGAYEQYF
D gene: .; V gene: TRBV5-1; CDR3 protein: CASSPDSYSNQPQHF
D gene: .; V gene: TRBV14; CDR3 protein: CASSQDLAGGIYNEQFF
D gene: TRBD1; V gene: TRBV7-3; CDR3 protein: CASSVQGLRGKLFF
D gene: TRBD2; V gene: TRBV10-3; CDR3 protein: CAISERLAGGHSSGANVLTF
D gene: .; V gene: TRBV16; CDR3 protein: CASSPTVGEKLFF
D gene: TRBD1; V gene: TRBV6-5; CDR3 protein: CATARQGGLSYEQYF
D gene: .; V gene: TRBV5-1; CDR3 protein: CASSLGGPGSNQPQHF
D gene: TRBD1; V gene: TRBV2; CDR3 protein: CASPGQGSYEQYF
D gene: TRBD1; V gene: TRBV9; CDR3 protein: CASSANRGEPTDTQYF
D gene: .; V gene: TRBV5-8; CDR3 protein: CASSPLAERGTGELFF
D gene: .; V gene: TRBV5-6; CDR3 protein: CASSTGGSSYNEQFF
D gene: .; V gene: TRBV19; CDR3 protein: CASSMTQGTGNTIYF
D gene: .; V gene: TRBV2; CDR3 protein: CASSEGGTFLGSNQPQHF
D gene: TRBD1; V gene: TRBV7-3; CDR3 protein: CASSPRQGSTDTQYF
D gene: .; V gene: TRBV6-4; CDR3 protein: CASSDTGGGGYTF
D gene: TRBD2; V gene: TRBV15; CDR3 protein: CATSRDTGGAKNIQYF
D gene: .; V gene: TRBV7-2; CDR3 protein: CASTLQVRHNEQFF
D gene: TRBD1; V gene: TRBV9; CDR3 protein: CASSEGADYEQYF
D gene: TRBD2; V gene: TRBV4-1; CDR3 protein: CASSQDASGGNEQFF
D gene: .; V gene: TRBV28; CDR3 protein: CASSLPRTKETQYF
D gene: .; V gene: TRBV7-9; CDR3 protein: CASSHLTGAAYEQFF
D gene: .; V gene: TRBV9; CDR3 protein: CASSATLGQETQYF